This record looks at one T cell receptor (beta chain) sequence and its context. The antigen is undetermined. This specimen belongs to a study of radiotherapy plus CTLA-4 blockade in lung cancer. The study's findings and limits: Expansion in blood of tumor-derived TCR clones was seen after radiotherapy plus ipilimumab.

Clones were read by immunoSEQ multiplex PCR, and TCRdb kept only the in-frame ones, dropping some. The top ten clones hold 16% of a sample with approximately 70,000 clones, 65% to 85% of them seen once. The CDR3 has 15 amino acids. The V and J ends lost 5 bases and 4 bases, in that order; junction bases with no gene match: 8. The V gene's germline CDR1 is SQVTM and CDR2 ANQGSEA. Focal radiation plus CTLA-4 blockade with ipilimumab was administered to patients who had chemo-refractory metastatic non-small-cell lung cancer. This chain links TRBV29-1 with TRBJ1-2, with TRBD1 matching over 12 bases. This sample comprised peripheral blood, obtained from a patient treated with radiotherapy plus ipilimumab. The sequence came from a human donor with non-small cell lung cancer whose response to radiotherapy plus ipilimumab could not be evaluated. Some clones in this sample may be carry-over from other donors' samples. The DNA of the CDR3 is TGCAGCGTTTTGGGACAGGGGGCGAACCCCTATGGCTACACCTTC. Encoded protein: CSVLGQGANPYGYTF.